Given below is one T cell receptor (beta chain) in context. The CDR3 consists of 14 residues. The sample is drawn from a study of T cells expressing NK-cell markers. Overall study context: Sorted T-cell subsets CD3+CD56+NKG2C+, CD3+CD56+NKG2C- and CD3+CD56-NKG2C+ were TCR beta-sequenced.

Template switching by 5'RACE with UMIs generated the TCR beta cDNA. TCRdb re-called the 5' RACE reads; every CDR3 protein appears as one record, without DNA. Reported are 350,000 to 450,000 distinct CDR3 sequences; the ten largest clones contain around 5.2%. The genes are TRBV12-3 or TRBV12-4 and TRBJ2-3; TCRdb outputs TRBD2, but without DNA this stays unchecked. This TCR was sampled from a man between 18 and 69 years old in good health. The material sequenced was blood T cells: a sorted CD56 or NKG2C T cell subset, CD4+ or CD8+ T cells, or bulk PBMC T cells (not recorded which). This CDR3 reads CASRGLTSTDTQYF.